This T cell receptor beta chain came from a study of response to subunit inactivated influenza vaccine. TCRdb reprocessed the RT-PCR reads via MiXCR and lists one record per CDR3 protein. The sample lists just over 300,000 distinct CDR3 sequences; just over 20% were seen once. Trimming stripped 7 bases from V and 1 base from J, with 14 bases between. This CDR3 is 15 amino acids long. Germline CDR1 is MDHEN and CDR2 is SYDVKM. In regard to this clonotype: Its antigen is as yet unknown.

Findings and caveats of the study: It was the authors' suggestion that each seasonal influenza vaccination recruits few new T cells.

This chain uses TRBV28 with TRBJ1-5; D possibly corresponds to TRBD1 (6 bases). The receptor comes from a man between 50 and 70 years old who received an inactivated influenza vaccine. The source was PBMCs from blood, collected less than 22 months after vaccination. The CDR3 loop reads CASTAPDRSNQPQHF. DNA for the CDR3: TGTGCCAGCACCGCCCCAGACAGGAGCAATCAGCCCCAGCATTTT.